One and the same sample provided the 21 T cell receptor beta chains below, sequenced in a study of CD8+CD57+ T cells in acquired aplastic anemia. Template material for TCR beta VDJ and CDR3 profiling consisted of genomic DNA. MiXCR was run by TCRdb on the reads, yielding one entry per CDR3 protein. Of about 150,000 distinct CDR3 sequences in the sample, over 50% were seen once. Those patients picked for sequencing had displayed CD8+CD57+ cell expansion on flow cytometry. The sequencing sample was made of sorted CD4+, CD8+, or CD8+CD57+ T cells (not recorded which) from PBMCs. The receptors were sampled from a human donor with aplastic anemia.

The chain has TRBV15 and TRBJ2-1; possible D gene TRBD2, 6 bases. V lost 0 bases and J lost 9, with 9 bases in between. The CDR3 totals 13 residues. Germline CDR1 LNHNV, CDR2 YYDKDF (reference sequence). CDR3 region: CATSRDIGGEQFF. As DNA, the CDR3 is TGTGCCACCAGCAGAGATATCGGGGGTGAGCAGTTCTTC.

The V call is TRBV2, the J call TRBJ2-1, with 8 bases that match TRBD1. Germline CDR1 is SNHLY and CDR2 is FYNNEI. V dropped 7 bases and J dropped 2; count of bases not matched to a gene: 7. The CDR3 is 15 residues long. CDR3: CASTQGTGPYNEQFF. CDR3 in DNA: TGTGCCAGCACCCAGGGGACAGGCCCCTACAATGAGCAGTTCTTC.

The chain is built from TRBV10-2 and TRBJ2-1; 11 nucleotides align to TRBD2. The CDR3 is made up of 17 amino acids. V shed 6 bases, J shed 2 bases, and the junction held 9 bases outside the gene matches. Germline CDR1 WSHSY, CDR2 SAAADI. DNA for the CDR3: TGCGCCAGCAGGACCTCTAGCGGGAGGCGTACCTACAATGAGCAGTTCTTC. It codes for CASRTSSGRRTYNEQFF.

This rearrangement joins TRBV5-6 to TRBJ2-2, with D unresolved. Germline lookup yields CDR1 SGHDT and CDR2 YYEEEE. Trimming took 0 bases from V and 7 from J, leaving 7 bases between them. The CDR3 has 13 amino acids. CDR3 region: CASSLGASGELFF. CDR3 in DNA: TGTGCCAGCAGCTTGGGCGCTAGCGGGGAGCTGTTTTTT.

The chain combines TRBV29-1 with TRBJ1-2; maybe TRBD1 (5 bases). This CDR3 is 16 amino acids long. The germline V and J ends were trimmed by 1 base and 3 bases, with 18 bases remaining between them. Germline values: CDR1 SQVTM, CDR2 ANQGSEA. CDR3 protein: CSVEGLGEFADYGYTF. Written as DNA, the CDR3 is TGCAGCGTTGAAGGTTTGGGGGAATTCGCGGACTATGGCTACACCTTC.

The chain recombines TRBV7-3 with TRBJ2-1, with D unclear. The CDR3 contains 13 residues. CDR1 is SGHTA and CDR2 is FQGTGA in the germline V gene. V was pared by 3 bases and J by 4 bases, with 7 bases between. CDR3 sequence reads: CASSLGSYNEQFF. The CDR3 DNA reads as TGTGCCAGCAGCTTGGGCTCTTACAATGAGCAGTTCTTC.

This clonotype was seen only a few times. The V gene is TRBV28, the J gene TRBJ1-5; 10 nucleotides line up with TRBD1. The CDR3 loop spans 16 amino acids. Trimming took 5 bases from V and 1 from J; bases not matched to a gene: 5. Germline V CDR1 and CDR2: MDHEN, SYDVKM. The CDR3 is CASSTRQGASNQPQHF. The CDR3 bases are TGTGCCAGCAGTACGCGACAGGGGGCAAGCAATCAGCCCCAGCATTTT.

In this sample, this clonotype turned up many times. The chain employs TRBV6-5 and TRBJ1-1; D unresolved. Germline-derived CDR1 and CDR2 are MNHEY and SVGAGI. The CDR3 consists of 13 residues. V was cut by 2 bases and J by 3 bases, with 7 bases left in between. CDR3 protein: CASSYQAYTEAFF. In nucleotides, the CDR3 is TGTGCCAGCAGTTACCAGGCCTACACTGAAGCTTTCTTT.

The chain recombines TRBV24-1 with TRBJ1-6; TRBD1 might be the D (5 bases). The CDR3 loop spans 13 amino acids. V lost 5 bases to trimming and J lost 9 bases, with 10 bases between them. Germline V gene data show CDR1 as KGHDR and CDR2 as SFDVKD. This chain's CDR3 is CATSASGGSPLHF. The CDR3 region has the DNA TGTGCCACCAGTGCTAGTGGGGGTTCACCCCTCCACTTT.

The rearrangement links TRBV19 to TRBJ1-2, with 10 positions matching TRBD1. The J segment lost 6 bases and the V segment lost 9 bases, leaving 10 bases of the junction unmatched. The germline V gene encodes CDR1 LNHDA and CDR2 SQIVND (reference sequence). The length of the CDR3 is 14 residues. This chain's CDR3 is CASSFGGTGDGYTF. The CDR3, as DNA: TGTGCCAGCAGCTTCGGGGGGACAGGGGATGGCTACACCTTC.

This clonotype came up once. This chain links TRBV7-9 with TRBJ2-7, with D tentatively TRBD1 (5 bases). Looked up from germline, CDR1 is SEHNR and CDR2 is FQNEAQ (reference sequence). The CDR3 covers 12 residues. Trimming shortened V by 3 bases and J by 7 bases, and 10 bases separated the two germline ends. CDR3 nucleotides: TGTGCCAGCAGCTTCCAGGGCAGGGAGCAGTACTTC. Translation: CASSFQGREQYF. Complete variable domain (other parts from reference TRBV7-9 and TRBJ2-7): DTGVSQNPRHKITKRGQNVTFRCDPISEHNRLYWYRQTLGQGPEFLTYFQNEAQLEKSRLLSDRFSAERPKGSFSTLEIQRTEQGDSAMYLCASSFQGREQYFGPGTRLTVT.

This clonotype was recorded a few times. The V gene is TRBV6-2 or TRBV6-3, the J gene TRBJ1-3; TRBD1 is a possible D gene (5 bases). The germline V gene encodes CDR1 MNHEY and CDR2 SVGEGT. The CDR3 consists of 16 residues. V gave up 0 bases and J gave up 8 bases, with 17 bases separating them. The CDR3 spells CASSYSAGPSRDTIYF. The DNA of the CDR3 is TGTGCCAGCAGTTACTCGGCAGGGCCGAGCCGGGACACCATATATTTT.

CDR3 in DNA: TGTGCCAGCAGCTCCATCAGAGGGGAGCAGTACTTC. Translated: CASSSIRGEQYF. The chain employs TRBV7-9 and TRBJ2-7; perhaps TRBD2 as D (5 bases). Trimming took off 4 bases at V and 7 bases at J, with 11 bases between the two ends. Germline V gene data show CDR1 as SEHNR and CDR2 as FQNEAQ (reference sequence). There are 12 residues in the CDR3.

Turning to this clonotype: Germline and junction disagree at one end, which may indicate a read error. This chain links TRBV2 with TRBJ2-1; tentative D call: TRBD2 (5 bases). The CDR3 is 15 residues long. Germline values: CDR1 SNHLY, CDR2 FYNNEI. DNA for the CDR3: TGTGCCAGCAGCGAAGGGTTAGCGATCCACAATGAGCAGTTCTTC. Translating it yields CASSEGLAIHNEQFF. Full variable domain (rest looked up from reference TRBV2 and TRBJ2-1): EPEVTQTPSHQVTQMGQEVILRCVPISNHLYFYWYRQILGQKVEFLVSFYNNEISEKSEIFDDQFSVERPDGSNFTLKIRSTKLEDSAMYFCASSEGLAIHNEQFFGPGTRLTVL.

A few counts support this clonotype. The rearrangement links TRBV7-8 to TRBJ2-7; D remains ambiguous. The CDR3 runs 12 residues. The V gene's germline CDR1 is SGHVS and CDR2 FQNEAQ. V dropped 5 bases and J dropped 2 bases, with 7 bases sitting between them. Written as DNA, the CDR3 is TGTGCCAGCAGCCCTCACGCCTACGAGCAGTACTTC. Its protein product is CASSPHAYEQYF.

This clonotype was counted many times. The chain is built from TRBV5-1 and TRBJ2-2, with 8 positions matching TRBD1. Germline V gene lookup returns CDR1 SGHRS and CDR2 YFSETQ. This CDR3 has 17 amino acids. J was trimmed by 5 bases and V by 0 bases; bases with no gene match: 9. The chain's CDR3 is CASSLAGGAVSTGELFF. In DNA form, the CDR3 reads TGCGCCAGCAGCTTGGCAGGGGGCGCGGTTAGTACCGGGGAGCTGTTTTTT.

The rearrangement joins TRBV11-2 to TRBJ1-6; tentative D call: TRBD1 (5 bases). This CDR3 is built from 17 residues. Looked up from germline, CDR1 is SGHAT and CDR2 is FQNNGV. The V end lost 1 base, the J end lost 2 bases, and 12 bases lay between the germline ends. In nucleotides, the CDR3 is TGTGCCAGCAGCTTAGGAGGCAGGGTTGCCTATAATTCACCCCTCCACTTT. It encodes CASSLGGRVAYNSPLHF.

In its sample, this clonotype was seen once. The chain uses TRBV20-1 and TRBJ1-2; TRBD1 aligns across 7 bases. Germline assignment: CDR1 DFQATT and CDR2 SNEGSKA (reference sequence). J was trimmed by 6 bases and V by 5 bases; bases with no gene match: 9. This CDR3 comprises 13 residues. The CDR3 loop reads CSAPHTGDDGYTF. DNA of the CDR3: TGCAGTGCTCCTCATACAGGGGATGATGGCTACACCTTC.

About this clonotype: A read error may explain this, as a much larger clone is one base away. J is TRBJ2-7 and V is TRBV6-2 or TRBV6-3; perhaps TRBD2 as D (5 bases). Looked up from germline, CDR1 is MNHEY and CDR2 is SVGEGT. CDR3 length: 13 amino acids. V was trimmed by 9 bases and J by 4 bases, leaving 16 bases between them. The CDR3 DNA is TGTGCCAGTGCCACAGCGGTCCCTTACGAGCAGTACTTC. Protein product: CASATAVPYEQYF.

The chain carries TRBV10-3 and TRBJ1-2; possible D gene TRBD1, 5 bases. The length of the CDR3 is 13 residues. From germline, CDR1 is ENHRY and CDR2 SYGVKD. The V end was cut by 1 base, the J end by 12 bases, with 15 bases between. CDR3 region: CAISEWGSSGNTF. DNA for the CDR3: TGTGCCATCAGTGAGTGGGGGAGCTCTGGAAACACCTTC.

This clonotype was found many times. The genes are TRBV7-2 and TRBJ1-2, with D unclear. CDR3 length: 13 amino acids. Germline V gene data show CDR1 as SGHTA and CDR2 as FQGNSA. Trimming pared 6 bases from V and 8 bases from J, leaving 16 bases between. The CDR3, as DNA: TGTGCCAGCAGTCCGGGAGCAGGCGGGGGCTACACCTTC. Its protein is CASSPGAGGGYTF.